Detailed here is one TCR beta chain. No cognate antigen has been identified for it. Per-base quality was not reported, and no clone a single base away is much larger than it. Ficoll-Paque density gradient centrifugation was used to isolate PBMCs. The data derive from a study of T-cell memory formation after mild COVID-19 (dated by TCRdb to about 2021). About the full investigation: TCR sequence clusters from the two donors were found to be largely donor specific. Longitudinal TCRalpha and TCRbeta repertoire sequencing tracked T-cell clones expanding and contracting after mild COVID-19 in a couple of donors. The cohort was made up of two young adult volunteers, one female and one male, who were previously healthy.

Trimming removed 5 bases from V and 1 base from J; the gene matches leave 2 bases unexplained. From a lookup of the germline V gene, CDR1 and CDR2 are SNHLY and FYNNEI. The CDR3 contains 14 residues, cysteine and phenylalanine counted. The kept DNA is CDR3 alone, 42 bases in frame from the first base. Instrument used: Illumina NovaSeq 6000. cDNA libraries for TCRalpha and TCRbeta were prepared by 5'RACE using constant-segment primers, with sample barcodes and unique molecular identifiers added. RNA was extracted from every sample with Trizol reagent. The libraries were amplified in two PCR steps, and the second step added a second sample barcode and Illumina TruSeq adapters. Sequencing of libraries was performed on an Illumina NovaSeq with 2 x 150 bp paired-end reads. The original methods were these. Demultiplexing of reads and collapsing into UMI-guided consensus sequences were performed with migec v1.2.7. Using mixcr v2.1.11, UMI consensuses were aligned to TRA and TRB V and J templates and then assembled into clonotypes. A clonotype was counted as expanded or contracted only when both edgeR and NoisET called the clonotype significant, with the noise models trained on biological replicates. edgeR calls used a false discovery rate-adjusted p below 0.01 and a log2 fold-change threshold of 1. As an exploratory analysis of dynamics, max-normalized trajectories of the 1000 most abundant clonotypes were examined by PCA with hierarchical clustering. The CD4 or CD8 phenotype of responding clones was assigned using the separately sequenced CD4+ and CD8+ repertoires. Starting from the raw public reads, TCRdb applied fastp trimming at Q25, assembled clones with MiXCR and retained in-frame beta chains. CDR3 protein duplicates are merged, each entry listing the most common genes and DNA. The authors' filters were not applied to this entry. The table for this sample lists 350,000 or so distinct CDR3 sequences; under 25% of them were counted only once. The ten largest clonotypes hold roughly an eighth of the sample.

The research as a whole found: Only a couple of mild cases were covered by the study, and larger cohorts that include severe cases with pre-infection samples were considered necessary. Whether the second-wave clones peaking on day 37 were SARS-CoV-2 specific was not confirmed. Contracting CD4+ clones were located mainly in the CM and EM memory subsets, whereas CD8+ clones were found to be enriched in EMRA. Some responding clones were detected in pre-infection memory, which suggested that pre-existing cross-reactive memory T cells had joined the SARS-CoV-2 response. From day 15 to 85, contracting clones showed balanced CD4/CD8 phenotypes, whereas a second wave of clones that expanded from day 15 to 37 leaned towards CD4+.

The receptor comes from an adult woman who had mild COVID-19 (a few samples of this study predate the infection). The sample titles of this study are shuffled in the database, so cell type and time point are left out; the donor was told from shared clones. The V gene is TRBV2 and the J gene is TRBJ1-5; TRBD1 matches 7 bases in the middle. What was sequenced was PBMCs or a T cell subset sorted from them (not recorded which). CDR3 reads: CASSRDSSNQPQHF. The sequenced DNA: TGTGCCAGCAGTAGGGACAGCAGCAATCAGCCCCAGCATTTT.